The clone carrying this T cell receptor (beta chain) was counted only a few times. The antigen is undetermined. CDR1 and CDR2 from the germline V gene are GTSNPN and SVGIG (reference sequence). Losses at the gene ends were 0 bases for V and 7 bases for J; bases not matched to a gene: 5. The CDR3 is 14 amino acids. The sample belongs to a study of naive and memory T cell subsets. Two oligonucleotides, mixed equimolar, formed the beta constant-region primer covering TRBC1 and TRBC2. Nested alpha and beta constant-region primers with the SP2 primer drove four PCR rounds on ligated cDNA. A single record per CDR3 protein comes from TCRdb applying MiXCR to the UMI-ligation and nested PCR reads. The table has roughly 140,000 distinct CDR3 sequences, under 25% seen once; the top ten hold roughly 0.68%. Study results and caveats: Naive repertoires, especially CD8, held a few larger clonotypes, possibly memory cells re-expressing CD45RA.

The chain uses TRBV30 and TRBJ2-1; 8 nucleotides line up with TRBD2. The receptor comes from a human donor in good health. Specimen: naive CD8+ T cells from blood. CDR3: CAWSVGGGLNEQFF. The CDR3 DNA reads as TGTGCCTGGAGTGTGGGCGGGGGGCTTAATGAGCAGTTCTTC. Drawing the rest from reference TRBV30 and TRBJ2-1, the complete variable domain is SQTIHQWPATLVQPVGSPLSLECTVEGTSNPNLYWYRQAAGRGLQLLFYSVGIGQISSEVPQNLSASRPQDRQFILSSKKLLLSDSGFYLCAWSVGGGLNEQFFGPGTRLTVL.